This T cell receptor (beta chain) was identified during a study of blood T cells in healthy people across ages. Study overall: About one barcoded TCR beta cDNA was captured per two T cells.

Study-wide results and limits: As age increased, TCR beta diversity per million T cells fell in a roughly linear fashion.

A sample-barcoded 5' primer and a J-beta primer mix were used in a second PCR of roughly 6 to 11 cycles. Every cDNA molecule bore a tag from a template-switch adaptor containing 12 random nucleotides. One entry per CDR3 protein, called by TCRdb with MiXCR from the 5' RACE reads. The sample holds roughly 1.9 million distinct CDR3 sequences; about two fifths are singletons and the top ten take around 23%. Unmatched junction bases numbered 10, after V lost 7 bases and J lost 8 bases. Germline loops: CDR1 SQVTM, CDR2 ANQGSEA. This CDR3 has 15 residues. At least 6 micrograms of total RNA were extracted per sample. Of note for this clonotype: Its antigen remains unidentified.

The receptor's source is a human donor in good health. The sample comprised blood. The chain combines TRBV29-1 with TRBJ2-1, with 14 bases aligning to TRBD2. CDR3 nucleotides: TGCAGCGCGTATGGGACTAGCGGGGGTCGGGATGAGCAGTTCTTC. This codes for CSAYGTSGGRDEQFF.